Detailed here is one T cell receptor beta chain. Enrolment of Seattle patients took place during active infection, and they were followed longitudinally. The record originates from a study of blood T cell repertoires in COVID-19. Study-wide background: Acute-phase and convalescent COVID-19 samples originated in the United States, Italy and Spain. In each case, the material was cDNA or gDNA derived from T cells, B-cell-depleted T cells, or PBMCs.

Sequencing was performed with immunoSEQ multiplex PCR; in TCRdb, only in-frame clones are kept and a portion is missing. Of around 210,000 clones detected, around 85% appear once; the ten largest clones hold approximately 5%. V lost 6 bases to trimming and J lost 1 base; unmatched junction nucleotides: 1. This CDR3 is built from 14 residues. Germline V gene sequence: CDR1 MNHEY, CDR2 SVGAGI. The chain joins TRBV6-5 to TRBJ1-5, with 9 bases identical to TRBD1. This sequence was found in a man between 45 and 60 years old with COVID-19, enrolled during active disease. Material: peripheral blood. In DNA, the CDR3 is TGTGCCAGCAGGGGACAGGGCAGCAATCAGCCCCAGCATTTT. Translating it yields CASRGQGSNQPQHF.